The 2 T cell receptor beta chains presented below share a single source sample, sequenced in a study of cytomegalovirus exposure and HLA in healthy donors. The PCR employed 60 Vbeta primers together with 13 Jbeta primers. Data came from immunoSEQ multiplex PCR; TCRdb stores just in-frame clones and leaves some out. The sample contains approximately 140,000 clones, about 85% of which appear only once. The material sequenced was PBMCs. Every receptor here comes from a human donor in good health.

The V and J genes are TRBV9 and TRBJ2-7; TRBD2 is a possible D gene (6 bases). The V and J ends lost 0 bases and 6 bases respectively, with 16 bases between them. The germline V gene encodes CDR1 SGDLS and CDR2 YYNGEE. The CDR3 sequence is 15 residues long. The CDR3 coding sequence is TGTGCCAGCAGCGTAGATCCCCCAGCGGGCGGCGAGCAGTACTTC. This translates into CASSVDPPAGGEQYF. The variable domain in full, with the rest retrieved from reference TRBV9 and TRBJ2-7, is DSGVTQTPKHLITATGQRVTLRCSPRSGDLSVYWYQQSLDQGLQFLIQYYNGEERAKGNILERFSAQQFPDLHSELNLSSLELGDSALYFCASSVDPPAGGEQYFGPGTRLTVT.

This clone was counted a few times. The chain joins TRBV13 to TRBJ1-5; weak D call: TRBD1 (6 bases). Trimming removed 6 bases from V and 7 bases from J, with 13 bases in between. The CDR3 runs 13 residues. Per the germline V gene, CDR1 is PRHDT and CDR2 is FYEKMQ (reference sequence). The CDR3 DNA sequence: TGTGCCAGCAGTACAGGGAAATGGCAGCCCCAGCATTTT. Amino acids: CASSTGKWQPQHF.